The TCR beta chain under discussion was sequenced for a study of shared clonotypes between healthy human individuals. General study results and limits: A generally larger estimated richness was seen in naive subsets than in memory subsets.

This CDR3 has 14 amino acids. CDR1 is SNHLY and CDR2 is FYNNEI in the germline V gene. Between the trimmed V and J ends, which lost 2 bases and 4 bases, there was a span of 11 bases. Comment on this clone: Its antigen is still unknown. Other DNA sequences in this sample translate to the same CDR3.

TCRdb keeps only in-frame clones here, not all; method: immunoSEQ multiplex PCR. The sample carries about 1.1 million clones, around 77% recorded once. The origin of this receptor is a young man in good health. Some clones in this sample may be carry-over from other donors' samples. This rearrangement joins TRBV2 to TRBJ2-5, with a tentative D call TRBD2 (6 bases). The specimen sequenced was memory CD4+ T cells from PBMCs. Subset specified: CD45RA-negative fraction. CDR3 bases: TGTGCCAGCAGTGAATGGGGGGTAGGAGAGACCCAGTACTTC. This codes for CASSEWGVGETQYF.